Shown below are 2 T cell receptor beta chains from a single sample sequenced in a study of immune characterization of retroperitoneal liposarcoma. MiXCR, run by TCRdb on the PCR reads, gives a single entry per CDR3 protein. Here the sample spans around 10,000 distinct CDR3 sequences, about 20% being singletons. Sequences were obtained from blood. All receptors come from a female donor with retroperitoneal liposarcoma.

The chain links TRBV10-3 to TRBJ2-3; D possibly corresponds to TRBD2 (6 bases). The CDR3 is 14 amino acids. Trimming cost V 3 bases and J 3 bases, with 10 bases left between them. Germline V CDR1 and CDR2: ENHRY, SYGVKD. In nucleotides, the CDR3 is TGTGCCATCAGTGAAGGTGGGACTACAGATACGCAGTATTTT. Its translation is CAISEGGTTDTQYF.

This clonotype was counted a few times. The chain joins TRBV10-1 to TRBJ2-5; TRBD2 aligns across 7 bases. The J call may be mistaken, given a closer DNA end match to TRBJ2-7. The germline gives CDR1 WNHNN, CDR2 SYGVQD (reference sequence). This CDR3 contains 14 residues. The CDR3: CASSVGGGTYEQYF. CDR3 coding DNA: TGCGCCAGCAGTGTGGGGGGAGGGACTTACGAGCAGTACTTC.